Presented here are 5 T cell receptor beta chains from one specimen sequenced in a study of blood T cell repertoires in COVID-19. Generated by immunoSEQ multiplex PCR, the TCRdb table keeps only in-frame clones and is missing some. The sample yields hundreds of thousands of clones, 88% seen once. Source material: peripheral blood. These receptors all come from a woman between 45 and 65 years old with COVID-19, enrolled during active disease.

The V and J genes are TRBV19 and TRBJ1-2; 9 nucleotides agree with TRBD1. V was pared by 3 bases and J by 8 bases, with 7 bases of the junction left unmatched. CDR3 length: 14 residues. Germline V gives CDR1 LNHDA, CDR2 SQIVND (reference sequence). DNA for the CDR3: TGTGCCAGTAGTATGATCGGGACAGGGAGCGGCTACACCTTC. It is translated as CASSMIGTGSGYTF.

This clone has only one observation. This chain uses TRBV23-1 with TRBJ1-1; 7 nucleotides match TRBD1. TRBV23-1 is an ORF for which the function is uncertain. CDR3 length: 14 residues. The J segment lost 1 base and the V segment lost 5 bases, leaving 4 bases of the junction unmatched. DNA of the CDR3: TGCGCCAGCAGTAGACAGGGTAAGAACACTGAAGCTTTCTTT. This codes for CASSRQGKNTEAFF.

The chain joins TRBV5-1 to TRBJ2-7; D gene uncertain. CDR1 and CDR2 from the germline V gene are SGHRS and YFSETQ. The CDR3 totals 16 residues. V shed 0 bases and J shed 0 bases, with 13 bases lying between them. The CDR3 region is CASSLEIGLSSYEQYF. Written as DNA, the CDR3 is TGCGCCAGCAGCTTGGAGATTGGGCTGAGCTCCTACGAGCAGTACTTC.

This clone was found a few times. V usage is TRBV5-1 and J usage is TRBJ1-1, with unresolved D. Trimming shortened V by 7 bases and J by 0 bases, and 10 bases separated the two germline ends. Germline CDR1 and CDR2: SGHRS and YFSETQ. The CDR3 covers 13 residues. Written as DNA, the CDR3 is TGCGCCAGCTACGCCGAGATGAACACTGAAGCTTTCTTT. As protein: CASYAEMNTEAFF.

The chain employs TRBV5-1 and TRBJ1-2; D perhaps matches TRBD1 (5 bases). CDR3 size: 14 residues. Deletions cut 6 bases from V and 6 bases from J, with 18 bases between. Germline V gene data show CDR1 as SGHRS and CDR2 as YFSETQ. This CDR3 is CASTLRPTGDGYTF. The CDR3 region has the DNA TGCGCCAGCACCCTCAGGCCCACAGGAGATGGCTACACCTTC.